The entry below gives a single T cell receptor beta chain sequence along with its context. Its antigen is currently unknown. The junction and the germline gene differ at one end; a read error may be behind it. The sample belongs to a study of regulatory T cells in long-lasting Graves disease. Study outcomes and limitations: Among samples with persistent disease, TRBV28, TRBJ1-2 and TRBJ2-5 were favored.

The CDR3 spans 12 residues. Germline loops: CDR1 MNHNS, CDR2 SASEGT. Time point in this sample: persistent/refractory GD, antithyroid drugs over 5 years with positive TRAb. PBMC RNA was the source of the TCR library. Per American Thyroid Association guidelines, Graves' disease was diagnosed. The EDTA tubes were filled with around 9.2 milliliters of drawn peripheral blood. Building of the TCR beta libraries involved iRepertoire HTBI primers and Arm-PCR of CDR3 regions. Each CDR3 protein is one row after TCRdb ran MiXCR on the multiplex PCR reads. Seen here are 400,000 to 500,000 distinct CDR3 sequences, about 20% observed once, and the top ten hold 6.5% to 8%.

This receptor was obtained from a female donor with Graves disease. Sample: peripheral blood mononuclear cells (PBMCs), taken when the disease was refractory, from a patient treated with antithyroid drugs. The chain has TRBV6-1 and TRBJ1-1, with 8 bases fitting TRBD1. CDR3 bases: TGTACCAGCAGTAACGACAGGGGAAGAGCTTTCTTT. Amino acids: CTSSNDRGRAFF.